This T cell receptor (beta chain) was captured in a study of blood T cell repertoires in COVID-19. Study as a whole: The United States, Italy and Spain provided the acute and convalescent COVID-19 samples. T cells, B-cell-depleted T cells, or PBMCs provided the cDNA or gDNA that served as material.

V was trimmed by 2 bases and J by 4 bases, leaving 17 bases between them. The CDR3 runs to 16 residues. Germline V gene sequence: CDR1 KGHSH, CDR2 LQKENI. Source study methods: Reference gene primer amplification gave estimated nucleated cell counts. Produced via immunoSEQ multiplex PCR; TCRdb's table is partial and in-frame only. V, J and clone size were drawn from that table, and D and trimming were deduced from the DNA. The sample yields over 50,000 clones, 86% seen once. This clonotype was obtained from a human donor in a cohort sampled during active COVID-19. The chain uses TRBV18 and TRBJ1-1; D may be TRBD1 (6 bases). The source material was peripheral blood. CDR3 protein: CASSPYPGAVGTEAFF. The CDR3 DNA sequence: TGTGCCAGCTCACCATACCCAGGGGCAGTGGGCACTGAAGCTTTCTTT.